Shown below are 29 T cell receptor beta chains from a single sample sequenced in a study of blood T cell repertoires in COVID-19. Profiling relied on immunoSEQ multiplex PCR, and the TCRdb table lists in-frame clones only, not all of them. The sample records 200,000 to 300,000 clones, 70% to 85% being singletons. Input material: peripheral blood. These receptors all stem from a woman aged 80 or over with acute or convalescent COVID-19.

On this clone: At one end, the junction sequence differs from germline, possibly due to a read error. The V and J genes are TRBV7-7 and TRBJ1-4; possible D gene TRBD1, 6 bases. The CDR3 is 14 residues long. Per germline, CDR1 SSHAT and CDR2 FNYEAQ (reference sequence). The DNA of the CDR3 is TGTGCTAGCAGCCAAAACCGGACAGCCGAAAAACTGTTTTTT. Translation gives CASSQNRTAEKLFF.

This clone showed up many times. The chain employs TRBV19 and TRBJ1-1; no definite D call. Trimming shortened V by 3 bases and J by 0 bases, and 8 bases separated the two germline ends. The CDR3 covers 14 residues. CDR1 and CDR2 from the germline V gene are LNHDA and SQIVND (reference sequence). In DNA, the CDR3 is TGTGCCAGTAGTATGCGGGAATTGAACACTGAAGCTTTCTTT. Translating it yields CASSMRELNTEAFF.

The gene calls are TRBV6-6 and TRBJ2-5, with no clear D. Trimming removed 0 bases from V and 1 base from J, with 9 bases in between. The V gene's germline CDR1 is MNHNY and CDR2 SVGAGI (reference sequence). The CDR3 covers 15 residues. The CDR3 nucleotides are TGTGCCAGCAGTTACTCGCAACTATCCCAAGAGACCCAGTACTTC. It translates to CASSYSQLSQETQYF.

V is TRBV29-1 and J is TRBJ2-5; 8 bases are shared with TRBD1. Germline assignment: CDR1 SQVTM and CDR2 ANQGSEA. With 6 bases clipped from V and 7 bases from J, the junction kept 10 bases outside the gene matches. CDR3 size: 13 residues. The CDR3 region has the DNA TGCAGCGTAGCCGGACAGGGTGAGGCGACCCAGTACTTC. Translation: CSVAGQGEATQYF.

Written as DNA, the CDR3 is TGTGCCACCAGCAGGGAGCTAGCGGGGATAGATGAGCAGTTCTTC. Translating it yields CATSRELAGIDEQFF. The chain combines TRBV15 with TRBJ2-1, with 9 bases matching TRBD2. The CDR3 sequence is 15 residues long. From germline, CDR1 is LNHNV and CDR2 YYDKDF (reference sequence). J was trimmed by 8 bases and V by 3 bases; bases with no gene match: 8.

This clone occurred a few times. In DNA, the CDR3 is TGCGCCAGCAGTCGAGCTTACCGGGACAGGGGGCCCGGGGAGCTGTTTTTT. Protein sequence: CASSRAYRDRGPGELFF. The chain couples TRBV23-1 to TRBJ2-2; 12 positions agree with TRBD1. TRBV23-1 is classed as an ORF, of uncertain function. This CDR3 has 17 residues. Trimming cost V 4 bases and J 6 bases; bases outside gene matches: 9.

V usage is TRBV7-2 and J usage is TRBJ2-3; 10 bases agree with TRBD2. V was clipped by 5 bases and J by 4 bases; unmatched bases: 3. The CDR3 loop spans 14 amino acids. In germline, CDR1 is SGHTA, CDR2 FQGNSA. The CDR3, as DNA: TGTGCCAGCAGCCCAACTAGCGGGGCAGATACGCAGTATTTT. Its translation: CASSPTSGADTQYF.

The chain uses TRBV7-9 and TRBJ2-4; TRBD1 might be the D (7 bases). The CDR3 is 15 residues long. Trimming removed 2 bases from V and 7 bases from J, with 15 bases in between. Germline CDR1 reads SEHNR; CDR2 reads FQNEAQ (reference sequence). DNA for the CDR3: TGTGCCAGCAGCTTATATATGCCAGGGGGGAACATTCAGTACTTC. Its protein product is CASSLYMPGGNIQYF.

This chain joins TRBV12-3 or TRBV12-4 and TRBJ1-1; D is unclear. V was shortened by 6 bases and J by 4 bases, with 12 bases between the two germline ends. This CDR3 has 13 amino acids. Here the CDR3 DNA reads TGTGCCAGCAGCCGAACCGGGATCACTGAAGCTTTCTTT. This encodes CASSRTGITEAFF.

This clone was recorded only once. The chain is built from TRBV9 and TRBJ1-1, with 7 bases that match TRBD1. This CDR3 is built from 16 residues. Germline V gene lookup returns CDR1 SGDLS and CDR2 YYNGEE. J lost 5 bases, V lost 0 bases, and 10 bases had no gene match. The CDR3 sequence: CASSVGPRRGRTEAFF. CDR3 bases: TGTGCCAGCAGCGTAGGGCCCCGCAGGGGGAGAACTGAAGCTTTCTTT.

This clone was seen only once. The chain is built from TRBV10-3 and TRBJ1-3; D not certain. The CDR3 runs 17 residues. V lost 0 bases to trimming and J lost 0 bases, with 12 bases between them. CDR1 is ENHRY, CDR2 SYGVKD, per germline. CDR3 coding DNA: TGTGCCATCAGTGAGTCGATCGGGAAAAACTCTGGAAACACCATATATTTT. The encoded protein is CAISESIGKNSGNTIYF.

CDR3 coding DNA: TGTGCCAGCGCCCCCGTGGGGGGGAACTATGGCTACACCTTC. As protein: CASAPVGGNYGYTF. The V and J genes are TRBV28 and TRBJ1-2; possibly TRBD1 for D (5 bases). The CDR3 is 14 residues long. The germline V and J ends were trimmed by 8 bases and 2 bases, with 15 bases remaining between them. The V gene's germline CDR1 is MDHEN and CDR2 SYDVKM.

The chain carries TRBV11-2 and TRBJ2-2; D is ambiguous. The CDR3 extends over 14 amino acids. V lost 0 bases to trimming and J lost 3 bases, with 5 bases between them. Germline V gene lookup returns CDR1 SGHAT and CDR2 FQNNGV. This CDR3 reads CASSLESYTGELFF. The CDR3 DNA is TGTGCCAGCAGCTTAGAGTCATACACCGGGGAGCTGTTTTTT.

The V and J genes are TRBV7-2 and TRBJ2-3, with 7 positions matching TRBD1. This CDR3 has 17 amino acids. CDR1 SGHTA and CDR2 FQGNSA come from the germline V gene. Trimming took 4 bases from V and 6 from J; bases not matched to a gene: 16. Here the CDR3 DNA reads TGTGCCAGCAGCTCCTTACCCCCGGGACAGCCTATGGATACGCAGTATTTT. Amino acids: CASSSLPPGQPMDTQYF.

The rearrangement uses TRBV6-5 and TRBJ2-5; TRBD1 agrees at 8 bases. This CDR3 spans 15 amino acids. The germline CDR1 and CDR2 sequences are MNHEY and SVGAGI. Trimming at V came to 1 base and at J to 7 bases, leaving 8 bases not matched to a gene. Written as DNA, the CDR3 is TGTGCCAGCAGTTACTTCACGGACAGGGTGCGGACCCAGTACTTC. This sequence encodes CASSYFTDRVRTQYF.

This rearrangement joins TRBV5-1 to TRBJ2-7; D perhaps matches TRBD2 (5 bases). CDR1 is SGHRS, CDR2 YFSETQ, per germline. This CDR3 is built from 17 residues. V was cut by 0 bases and J by 0 bases, with 16 bases left in between. CDR3 in DNA: TGCGCCAGCAGCTTGGCCGCCTGGAGGAAGGACTCCTACGAGCAGTACTTC. It yields the protein CASSLAAWRKDSYEQYF.

The chain carries TRBV19 and TRBJ1-5; 7 bases are a match to TRBD1. This CDR3 contains 13 residues. V was clipped by 5 bases and J by 6 bases; unmatched bases: 4. Germline V CDR1 and CDR2: LNHDA, SQIVND (reference sequence). Here the CDR3 reads CASSLQGFQPQHF. CDR3 DNA sequence: TGTGCCAGTAGTTTACAGGGGTTTCAGCCCCAGCATTTT.

This clone has just a few counts. This chain uses TRBV5-6 with TRBJ2-3; TRBD2 might be the D (7 bases). Trimming shortened V by 1 base and J by 3 bases, and 15 bases separated the two germline ends. Germline V gives CDR1 SGHDT, CDR2 YYEEEE. The CDR3 covers 16 residues. The CDR3 DNA sequence: TGTGCCAGCAGCTTGTTGGCGGGGGCTAGTACAGATACGCAGTATTTT. Its protein product is CASSLLAGASTDTQYF.

The rearrangement joins TRBV18 to TRBJ1-5, with 7 positions matching TRBD1. The CDR3 contains 17 residues. CDR1 is KGHSH and CDR2 is LQKENI in the germline V gene. The V segment lost 6 bases and the J segment 2 bases; nucleotides outside the gene matches: 13. As DNA, the CDR3 is TGTGCCAGCTCCCAGCGGGAGGGGGCACTAGGCAATCAGCCCCAGCATTTT. Translation gives CASSQREGALGNQPQHF.

The chain recombines TRBV3-1 (or the pseudogene TRBV3-2) with TRBJ2-3; unclear D gene. Germline assignment: CDR1 LGHDT and CDR2 YNNKEL (reference sequence). Trimming pared 2 bases from V and 5 bases from J, leaving 8 bases between. The CDR3 sequence is 13 residues long. The CDR3 DNA reads as TGTGCCAGCAGCCAAAGCAGGATAGATACGCAGTATTTT. Residues: CASSQSRIDTQYF.

The V gene is TRBV5-1, the J gene TRBJ2-7, with 11 bases identical to TRBD2. The germline V gene encodes CDR1 SGHRS and CDR2 YFSETQ. The CDR3 spans 16 residues. The junction had 11 bases not matched to a gene; V was cut back by 5 bases and J by 4 bases. For the CDR3, the DNA is TGCGCCAGCAGGTCGGTCCCTAGCGGGGGGTTTTACGAGCAGTACTTC. Translating it yields CASRSVPSGGFYEQYF.

The chain carries TRBV4-1 and TRBJ2-5, with D possibly TRBD2 on 6 matching bases. This CDR3 is 16 amino acids long. V was pared by 3 bases and J by 1 base, with 15 bases between. Germline V gene lookup returns CDR1 MGHRA and CDR2 YSYEKL. This chain's CDR3 is CASSQGLARGQETQYF. CDR3 in DNA: TGCGCCAGCAGCCAGGGACTTGCCCGGGGCCAAGAGACCCAGTACTTC.

The rearrangement uses TRBV15 and TRBJ2-1; 7 bases are shared with TRBD2. Germline CDR1 and CDR2: LNHNV and YYDKDF (reference sequence). With 5 bases clipped from V and 15 bases from J, the junction kept 13 bases outside the gene matches. The CDR3 is made up of 13 amino acids. The CDR3 region is CATSATSVPRLFF. The CDR3 region has the DNA TGTGCCACCAGCGCCACTAGCGTTCCTCGGCTGTTCTTC.

The J gene is TRBJ2-2, the V gene TRBV5-1; 12 nucleotides agree with TRBD2. CDR3 length: 18 amino acids. V was clipped by 0 bases and J by 1 base; unmatched bases: 4. Looked up from germline, CDR1 is SGHRS and CDR2 is YFSETQ. Written as DNA, the CDR3 is TGCGCCAGCAGCTTGGAGGGACTAGCGGGCCGGAACACCGGGGAGCTGTTTTTT. This gives the protein CASSLEGLAGRNTGELFF.

The J gene is TRBJ2-1, the V gene TRBV5-1; 7 nucleotides agree with TRBD2. This CDR3 contains 14 residues. CDR1 is SGHRS, CDR2 YFSETQ, per germline. Trimming at V came to 1 base and at J to 6 bases, leaving 4 bases not matched to a gene. The CDR3 DNA follows: TGCGCCAGCAGCTTGATGGTAGCGGGCAATGAGCAGTTCTTC. It is translated as CASSLMVAGNEQFF.

The rearrangement uses TRBV5-4 and TRBJ2-2; TRBD2 matches 9 bases. The germline gives CDR1 SGHNT, CDR2 YYREEE (reference sequence). The V and J ends lost 1 base and 6 bases, in that order; junction bases with no gene match: 10. The CDR3 is made up of 17 amino acids. CDR3 coding DNA: TGTGCCAGCAGCTTGTTTTACGGCGGGGGGGAGCCCGGGGAGCTGTTTTTT. Amino acids: CASSLFYGGGEPGELFF.

Notes on this clone: The sample carries other DNA sequences with the same CDR3. The chain carries TRBV7-2 and TRBJ2-5; a possible D gene is TRBD2 (6 bases). Trimming took off 1 base at V and 5 bases at J, with 11 bases between the two ends. Germline V CDR1 and CDR2: SGHTA, FQGNSA. CDR3 length equals 14 residues. The CDR3 loop is CASSLGRERETQYF. CDR3 in DNA: TGTGCCAGCAGCTTAGGGAGGGAGCGGGAGACCCAGTACTTC.

The V gene is TRBV4-1, the J gene TRBJ1-5, with 11 positions matching TRBD1. CDR3 length equals 18 residues. Germline V gene data show CDR1 as MGHRA and CDR2 as YSYEKL. V trimming: 5 bases; J trimming: 2 bases; junction bases outside the gene matches: 11. Here the CDR3 reads CASSATGTGGIGNQPQHF. CDR3 coding DNA: TGCGCCAGCAGCGCCACCGGGACAGGGGGAATTGGCAATCAGCCCCAGCATTTT.

This chain joins TRBV7-2 and TRBJ1-1; TRBD1 agrees at 7 bases. V lost 2 bases, J lost 5 bases, and 11 bases stayed unmatched. Germline-derived CDR1 and CDR2 are SGHTA and FQGNSA. The CDR3 length is 16 residues. Written as DNA, the CDR3 is TGTGCCAGCAGCTTATTGCCAGGGGGTATCCCTACTGAAGCTTTCTTT. Translation: CASSLLPGGIPTEAFF.